This passage covers 16 T cell receptor beta chains from one sample sequenced in a study of blood T cell repertoires in COVID-19. The data were produced by immunoSEQ multiplex PCR, yet TCRdb's version contains in-frame clones alone and is incomplete. The sample shows roughly 220,000 clones, 86% of them seen only once. Input material: peripheral blood. These receptors were collected from a man between 25 and 39 years old who had recovered from COVID-19.

V and J are TRBV10-3 and TRBJ2-3, with 8 nucleotides matching TRBD2. The V gene end was trimmed by 6 bases and the J gene end by 5 bases; junction bases not matched to a gene: 10. Germline CDR1 is ENHRY and CDR2 is SYGVKD. The CDR3 length is 15 residues. The CDR3 coding sequence is TGTGCCATCAGGATCCTAGCGGGTCGTGGAGATACGCAGTATTTT. It is translated as CAIRILAGRGDTQYF.

The CDR3 sequence: CASSQDLCGQDGSGANVLTF. In nucleotides, the CDR3 is TGTGCCAGCAGCCAAGATCTTTGTGGACAGGATGGCTCTGGGGCCAACGTCCTGACTTTC. This chain joins TRBV3-1 (or the pseudogene TRBV3-2) and TRBJ2-6, with 7 bases fitting TRBD1. Germline CDR1 reads LGHDT; CDR2 reads YNNKEL (reference sequence). The CDR3 loop spans 20 amino acids. The junction had 11 bases not matched to a gene; V was cut back by 0 bases and J by 0 bases.

The rearrangement links TRBV6-5 to TRBJ2-7, with a tentative D call TRBD1 (6 bases). Looked up from germline, CDR1 is MNHEY and CDR2 is SVGAGI. Trimming took off 5 bases at V and 2 bases at J, with 13 bases between the two ends. This CDR3 comprises 14 residues. CDR3 protein: CASSQSQGTYEQYF. The CDR3 nucleotides read TGTGCCAGCAGTCAATCCCAGGGGACCTACGAGCAGTACTTC.

In its sample, this clone was seen a few times. V gene TRBV11-2 combines with J gene TRBJ2-2; 12 bases are a match to TRBD2. Trimming at V came to 3 bases and at J to 6 bases, leaving 2 bases not matched to a gene. The CDR3 covers 15 residues. CDR1 and CDR2 from the germline V gene are SGHAT and FQNNGV. The CDR3 region has the DNA TGTGCCAGCAGCTTTTCTAGCGGGGGGGCCGGGGAGCTGTTTTTT. It translates to CASSFSSGGAGELFF.

The chain carries TRBV9 and TRBJ2-5; D is perhaps TRBD1 (5 bases). Germline assignment: CDR1 SGDLS and CDR2 YYNGEE. V was cut by 0 bases and J by 1 base, with 7 bases left in between. This CDR3 has 14 residues. The CDR3 sequence: CASSVADSQETQYF. The DNA of the CDR3 is TGTGCCAGCAGCGTAGCTGACAGCCAAGAGACCCAGTACTTC.

The table lists this clone with a few counts. The chain recombines TRBV29-1 with TRBJ1-6; D not certain. CDR1 is SQVTM and CDR2 is ANQGSEA in the germline V gene. The ends were cut back, 5 bases at V and 7 bases at J, with 18 bases in the middle. This CDR3 has 15 amino acids. CDR3 DNA sequence: TGCAGCGTTAGGGAGGGTGATGTACGAAATTCACCCCTCCACTTT. Translation: CSVREGDVRNSPLHF.

This clone was found once. The chain recombines TRBV19 with TRBJ2-7, with 12 bases lining up with TRBD2. The CDR3 consists of 16 residues. Germline V gives CDR1 LNHDA, CDR2 SQIVND (reference sequence). J was trimmed by 1 base and V by 6 bases; bases with no gene match: 7. The CDR3 DNA sequence: TGTGCCAGTAGGCTGAGGACTAGCGGGGATTCCTACGAGCAGTACTTC. This sequence encodes CASRLRTSGDSYEQYF.

This clone was observed a few times. The rearrangement uses TRBV7-2 and TRBJ2-2; D is unclear. Between the trimmed V and J ends, which lost 1 base and 2 bases, there was a span of 5 bases. Germline assignment: CDR1 SGHTA and CDR2 FQGNSA. The CDR3 is made up of 14 amino acids. The CDR3 DNA follows: TGTGCCAGCAGCTTAGGCGGTAACACCGGGGAGCTGTTTTTT. Translating gives CASSLGGNTGELFF.

The sample holds one count of this clone. This chain uses TRBV5-1 with TRBJ1-2; 10 bases agree with TRBD1. CDR1 SGHRS and CDR2 YFSETQ come from the germline V gene. The CDR3 loop spans 15 amino acids. V lost 4 bases to trimming and J lost 4 bases; unmatched junction nucleotides: 7. The CDR3 DNA is TGCGCCAGCAGCCCAGGGACAGGGGTCTTCTATGGCTACACCTTC. The encoded protein is CASSPGTGVFYGYTF.

This rearrangement joins TRBV7-9 to TRBJ2-7; 10 nucleotides line up with TRBD2. This CDR3 contains 12 residues. V shed 11 bases and J 3 bases; nucleotides not matched to a gene: 4. Germline CDR1 SEHNR, CDR2 FQNEAQ (reference sequence). Here the CDR3 DNA reads TGTGCCGGAGCGGGAGGGAACTACGAGCAGTACTTC. It yields the protein CAGAGGNYEQYF.

The chain recombines TRBV7-2 with TRBJ2-7; 8 bases map to TRBD1. This CDR3 has 16 amino acids. From germline, CDR1 is SGHTA and CDR2 FQGNSA. V shed 5 bases, J shed 2 bases, and the junction held 11 bases outside the gene matches. The CDR3 sequence is CASSLTKDRGTYEQYF. The CDR3, as DNA: TGTGCCAGCAGCCTCACCAAAGACAGGGGAACCTACGAGCAGTACTTC.

V and J are TRBV11-3 and TRBJ2-3, with a tentative D call TRBD2 (5 bases). V dropped 5 bases and J dropped 2 bases, with 11 bases sitting between them. CDR1 and CDR2 (germline): SGHNT, YENEEA. The CDR3 contains 14 residues. CDR3 in amino acids: CASSPRTFTDTQYF. CDR3 nucleotide sequence: TGTGCCAGCAGCCCGCGGACTTTCACAGATACGCAGTATTTT.

This chain connects TRBV18 to TRBJ2-2; 7 bases line up with TRBD2. The V gene's germline CDR1 is KGHSH and CDR2 LQKENI. With V trimmed by 3 bases and J by 1 base, 11 bases remained unmatched. The CDR3 is 18 amino acids. CDR3 amino acids: CASSPGLPSGENTGELFF. CDR3 in DNA: TGTGCCAGCTCACCTGGACTTCCCAGCGGGGAGAACACCGGGGAGCTGTTTTTT.

The J gene is TRBJ2-1, the V gene TRBV19, with 11 positions matching TRBD2. This CDR3 comprises 17 residues. Germline loops: CDR1 LNHDA, CDR2 SQIVND (reference sequence). Trimming removed 1 base from V and 7 bases from J; junction bases left unmatched: 9. Written as DNA, the CDR3 is TGTGCCAGTAGTATAGGCTTAGCGGGGGGGCCGGTTAATGAGCAGTTCTTC. It codes for CASSIGLAGGPVNEQFF.

This chain connects TRBV7-9 to TRBJ1-5, with a weak D call TRBD1 (6 bases). Trimming removed 6 bases at V and 5 bases at J, with 14 bases between. The CDR3 is made up of 14 amino acids. Germline values: CDR1 SEHNR, CDR2 FQNEAQ (reference sequence). The CDR3 bases are TGTGCCAGCAGTATACAGGGAGAGCATCAGCCCCAGCATTTT. Its translation: CASSIQGEHQPQHF.

The gene calls are TRBV2 and TRBJ1-2; D is perhaps TRBD1 (6 bases). V was cut by 10 bases and J by 5 bases, with 17 bases left in between. The CDR3 loop spans 13 amino acids. The germline V gene has CDR1 SNHLY and CDR2 FYNNEI. The CDR3 DNA is TGTGCCATTTCACAGGGCGACCTTTATGGCTACACCTTC. Translation: CAISQGDLYGYTF. Variable domain in full (rest from reference TRBV2 and TRBJ1-2): EPEVTQTPSHQVTQMGQEVILRCVPISNHLYFYWYRQILGQKVEFLVSFYNNEISEKSEIFDDQFSVERPDGSNFTLKIRSTKLEDSAMYFCAISQGDLYGYTFGSGTRLTVV.